This TCR beta chain originates from a study of molecular identifiers for immune sequencing clone quantification. Study results and caveats: Jurkat TCR RNA that was spiked in from one cell was reportedly detectable among around 1 million naive cells.

The CDR3 length is 11 residues. With 0 bases removed from V and 9 bases from J, the gap between germline ends came to 7 bases. Germline V gene data show CDR1 as SGHNT and CDR2 as YYREEE (reference sequence). For bulk TCR libraries, previously described methods and listed TCR primers were used. TCRdb used MiXCR to reprocess the PCR reads, holding one entry per CDR3 protein. This sample has over 50,000 distinct CDR3 sequences, with roughly a third found just once. Naive CD8 library inputs spanned 20,000 to 1,000,000 sorted cells and 10%, 30% or 50% RNA. Naive CD8 T cells were FACS-sorted by CD8+CD4-CCR7+CD45RA+ markers. Worth noting for this clonotype: The antigen remains unidentified. This may be a read error: a much more frequent sequence differs by one nucleotide.

Sequencing was performed on naive CD8+ T cells from blood, with Jurkat cell RNA spiked in. As for subset: FACS-sorted CD8+CD4-CCR7+CD45RA+ naive T cells. This clonotype was sampled from a human donor in good health. Some libraries in this study had Jurkat cell RNA spiked in. The V call is TRBV5-4, the J call TRBJ2-7; D remains ambiguous. CDR3 protein: CASSLGIGQYF. DNA for the CDR3: TGTGCCAGCAGCTTGGGGATTGGGCAGTACTTC.